What follows are 15 T cell receptor beta chains derived from one specimen sequenced in a study of tumor and adjacent non-tumor tissue in lung cancer. No cell sorting was done before RNA was extracted from the tissue. A modified ARM-PCR protocol with three rounds of nested PCR amplified TCRbeta. TCRdb re-analysed the multiplex PCR reads in MiXCR, keeping a single row per CDR3 protein. The table lists about 200,000 distinct CDR3 sequences, about 71% of them singletons. Sequencing used lung tumor tissue. The source is a man in his fifties or sixties with non-small cell lung cancer.

Written as DNA, the CDR3 is TGTGCCAGCAGTGAAGACTTAGGTTCGGGGGCCCAGTACTTC. This sequence encodes CASSEDLGSGAQYF. The gene calls are TRBV6-1 and TRBJ2-5; the D gene is possibly TRBD2 (6 bases). Germline values: CDR1 MNHNS, CDR2 SASEGT. The CDR3 length is 14 residues. V was trimmed by 1 base and J by 9 bases, leaving 15 bases between them.

There are a few counts of this clonotype. V and J are TRBV5-6 and TRBJ2-2; a weak D match, TRBD1 (5 bases). In germline, CDR1 is SGHDT, CDR2 YYEEEE. Trimming removed 0 bases from V and 1 base from J, with 13 bases in between. The CDR3 consists of 17 residues. The CDR3 DNA sequence: TGTGCCAGCAGCTTGGGCAGGGTATCGCTGAACACCGGGGAGCTGTTTTTT. This sequence encodes CASSLGRVSLNTGELFF.

Concerning this clonotype: This may be a read error: a much more frequent sequence differs by one nucleotide. V usage is TRBV6-2 or TRBV6-3 and J usage is TRBJ2-1, with 8 bases that match TRBD1. Germline lookup yields CDR1 MNHEY and CDR2 SVGEGT. CDR3 length equals 13 residues. Written as DNA, the CDR3 is TGTGCCAGCGCGGGACAGGTATACAATGAGCAGATCTTC. Its translation is CASAGQVYNEQIF.

In the case of this clonotype: Possible read error: a much larger clone is one base away. The rearrangement uses TRBV6-2 or TRBV6-3 and TRBJ2-3; no definite D call. The CDR3 spans 15 residues. Trimming took 2 bases from V and 5 from J, leaving 14 bases between them. Germline CDR1 is MNHEY and CDR2 is SVGEGT. The CDR3 DNA follows: TGTGCCAGCAGTTACGGTGGGGTTGGCATAGATACGCAGTATTTT. This translates into CASSYGGVGIDTQYF.

Worth noting for this clonotype: A read error is possible here, since a much larger clone lies one base away. J is TRBJ2-7 and V is TRBV29-1; the D is unclear. CDR3 length: 13 residues. Looked up from germline, CDR1 is SQVTM and CDR2 is ANQGSEA. This CDR3 is CNVYNTNTYEQYF. The CDR3 DNA sequence: TGCAACGTTTATAATACCAATACCTACGAGCAGTACTTC.

Of note for this clonotype: Compared with germline, one end of the junction differs, possibly owing to a read error. This chain uses TRBV12-3 or TRBV12-4 with TRBJ1-5; possible D gene TRBD1, 5 bases. The CDR3 length is 14 residues. The CDR3, as DNA: TGTGACAGCAGTTTGGGTGGGGGTGGACAGCCCCAGCATTTT. Translating gives CDSSLGGGGQPQHF.

As for this clonotype: At one end the junction does not follow the germline gene, possibly because of a read error. J is TRBJ2-5 and V is TRBV20-1; the D is unclear. Germline V gene sequence: CDR1 DFQATT, CDR2 SNEGSKA (reference sequence). The CDR3 totals 12 residues. In DNA, the CDR3 is TGCAGTGCTAACCGGGTAGAAGAGACCCAGTGCTTC. Translating it yields CSANRVEETQCF.

As regards this clonotype: A much larger clone lies a single base off, so this may be a read error. The chain joins TRBV4-3 to TRBJ2-1; D is uncertain. Trimming left V 3 bases short and J 7 bases short, with 16 bases between. The CDR3 has 15 residues. CDR1 is LGHNA and CDR2 is YSLEER in the germline V gene. The chain's CDR3 is CASSHDRLVGNEQFF. CDR3 in DNA: TGCGCCAGCAGCCACGATCGGCTAGTCGGAAATGAGCAGTTCTTC.

As regards this clonotype: One end of the junction varies from germline; a read error may be responsible. This chain joins TRBV11-1 and TRBJ2-1; D is unresolved. The CDR3 spans 13 residues. Germline CDR1 reads SGHAT; CDR2 reads FQDESV (reference sequence). The CDR3 reads CVSSLELYNEQFF. The CDR3 nucleotides read TGTGTCAGCAGCTTGGAGCTATACAATGAGCAGTTCTTC.

Details on this clonotype: A much more abundant neighbour one base away suggests this may be a read error. This chain's CDR3 is CSSSGLAKNIQYF. The CDR3 region has the DNA TGCAGTAGTTCGGGACTAGCCAAAAACATTCAGTACTTC. The J gene is TRBJ2-4, the V gene TRBV20-1; tentatively, D is TRBD2 (6 bases). The CDR3 loop spans 13 amino acids. The ends were cut back, 8 bases at V and 0 bases at J, with 11 bases in the middle. Germline lookup yields CDR1 DFQATT and CDR2 SNEGSKA (reference sequence).

The rearrangement links TRBV20-1 to TRBJ2-3, with 10 nucleotides matching TRBD2. This CDR3 comprises 14 residues. The germline gives CDR1 DFQATT, CDR2 SNEGSKA (reference sequence). The V and J ends lost 2 bases and 7 bases, in that order; junction bases with no gene match: 6. The CDR3 sequence is CSARSSGGANTQYF. CDR3 DNA sequence: TGCAGTGCTAGATCCAGCGGGGGGGCGAATACGCAGTATTTT.

As concerns this clonotype: A much more abundant neighbour one base away suggests this may be a read error. The J gene is TRBJ2-1, the V gene TRBV12-3 or TRBV12-4; 10 positions agree with TRBD2. The CDR3 has 16 residues. The CDR3 loop is CANSSRASGSYNEQFF. The CDR3 coding sequence is TGTGCCAACAGTTCCCGGGCTAGCGGGAGTTACAATGAGCAGTTCTTC.

CDR3 DNA sequence: TGCAGTGCTATAGTAGTGGGCACGGGGCGGGGAGGGATTGAAGCTTTCTTT. This sequence encodes CSAIVVGTGRGGIEAFF. The rearrangement joins TRBV20-1 to TRBJ1-1; TRBD1 is a possible D gene (5 bases). Germline values: CDR1 DFQATT, CDR2 SNEGSKA (reference sequence). With 4 bases removed from V and 7 bases from J, the gap between germline ends came to 28 bases. The CDR3 consists of 17 residues.

The rearrangement joins TRBV11-3 to TRBJ2-1; tentatively, D is TRBD1 or TRBD2 (5 bases each). Germline assignment: CDR1 SGHNT and CDR2 YENEEA. V shed 9 bases and J shed 6 bases, with 21 bases lying between them. The CDR3 is 15 amino acids. CDR3 coding DNA: TGTGCCAGAAGGCGATACGGGGCGGCCTTCAATGAGCAGTTCTTC. Protein sequence: CARRRYGAAFNEQFF.

About this clonotype: One base away lies a much larger clone, so this may be a sequencing read error. The chain couples TRBV20-1 to TRBJ2-3; D is possibly TRBD2 (6 bases). The CDR3 loop spans 16 amino acids. Germline V gene data show CDR1 as DFQATT and CDR2 as SNEGSKA (reference sequence). CDR3 bases: TGCAGTACTAGTCCCCCGGCAGGGACTAGCACAGATACGCAGTATTTT. This encodes CSTSPPAGTSTDTQYF.